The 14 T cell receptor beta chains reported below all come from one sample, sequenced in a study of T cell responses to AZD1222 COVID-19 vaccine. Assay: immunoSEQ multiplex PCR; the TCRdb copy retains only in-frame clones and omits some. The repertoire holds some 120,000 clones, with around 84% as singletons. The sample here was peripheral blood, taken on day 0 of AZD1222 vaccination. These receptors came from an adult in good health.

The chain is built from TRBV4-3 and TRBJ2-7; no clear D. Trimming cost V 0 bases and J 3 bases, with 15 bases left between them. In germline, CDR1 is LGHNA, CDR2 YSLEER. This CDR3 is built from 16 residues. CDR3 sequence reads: CASSQDLQVTYYEQYF. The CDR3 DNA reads TGCGCCAGCAGCCAAGATCTCCAGGTAACCTACTACGAGCAGTACTTC.

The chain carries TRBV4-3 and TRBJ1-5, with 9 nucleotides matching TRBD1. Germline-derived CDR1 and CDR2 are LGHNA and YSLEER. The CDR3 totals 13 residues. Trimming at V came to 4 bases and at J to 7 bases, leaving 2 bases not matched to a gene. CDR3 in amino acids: CASSPGQGQPQHF. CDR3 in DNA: TGCGCCAGCAGCCCGGGACAGGGCCAGCCCCAGCATTTT.

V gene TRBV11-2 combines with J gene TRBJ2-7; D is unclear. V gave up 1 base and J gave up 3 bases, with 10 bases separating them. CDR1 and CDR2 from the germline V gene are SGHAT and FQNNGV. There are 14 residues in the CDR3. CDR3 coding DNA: TGTGCCAGCAGCTTAGTTTGGACCCACTACGAGCAGTACTTC. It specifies CASSLVWTHYEQYF.

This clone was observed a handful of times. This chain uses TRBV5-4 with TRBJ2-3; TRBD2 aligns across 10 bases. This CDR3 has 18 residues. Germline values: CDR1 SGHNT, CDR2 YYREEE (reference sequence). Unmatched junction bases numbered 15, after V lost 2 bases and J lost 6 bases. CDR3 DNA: TGTGCCAGCAGCTTCTTTGGAGCGGGAGGGCCATCAACGGATACGCAGTATTTT. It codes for CASSFFGAGGPSTDTQYF.

The CDR3 DNA sequence: TGTGCCAGCAGCGACCGGCCGGAAGCTTTCTTT. Its translation: CASSDRPEAFF. The chain uses TRBV21-1 and TRBJ1-1. TRBV21-1 is shown as a pseudogene. This CDR3 has 11 amino acids.

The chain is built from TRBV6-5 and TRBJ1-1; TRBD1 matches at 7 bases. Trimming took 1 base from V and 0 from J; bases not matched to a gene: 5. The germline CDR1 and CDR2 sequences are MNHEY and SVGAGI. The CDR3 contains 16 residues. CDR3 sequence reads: CASSYWQGVLNTEAFF. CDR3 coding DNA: TGTGCCAGCAGTTACTGGCAGGGGGTACTGAACACTGAAGCTTTCTTT.

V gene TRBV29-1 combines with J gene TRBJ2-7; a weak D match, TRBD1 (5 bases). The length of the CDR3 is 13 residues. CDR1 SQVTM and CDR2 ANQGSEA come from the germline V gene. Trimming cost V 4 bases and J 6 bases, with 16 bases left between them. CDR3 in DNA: TGCAGCGTTGCTGACAGTTTAAAGGGCGAGCAGTACTTC. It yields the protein CSVADSLKGEQYF.

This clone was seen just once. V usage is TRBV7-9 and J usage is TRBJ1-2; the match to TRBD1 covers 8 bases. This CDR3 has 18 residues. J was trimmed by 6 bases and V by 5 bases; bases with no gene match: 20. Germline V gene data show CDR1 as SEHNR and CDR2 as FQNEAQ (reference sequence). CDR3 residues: CASSPTRATDRGRDGYTF. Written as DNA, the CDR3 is TGTGCCAGCAGCCCAACTCGTGCGACCGACAGGGGAAGGGATGGCTACACCTTC. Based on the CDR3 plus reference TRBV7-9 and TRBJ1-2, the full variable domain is DTGVSQNPRHKITKRGQNVTFRCDPISEHNRLYWYRQTLGQGPEFLTYFQNEAQLEKSRLLSDRFSAERPKGSFSTLEIQRTEQGDSAMYLCASSPTRATDRGRDGYTFGSGTRLTVV.

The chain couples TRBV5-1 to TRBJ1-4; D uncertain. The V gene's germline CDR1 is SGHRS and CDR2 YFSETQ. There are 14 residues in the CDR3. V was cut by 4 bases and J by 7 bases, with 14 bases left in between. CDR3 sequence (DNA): TGCGCCAGCAGCCCTTCTTTTCAGTCTGAAAAACTGTTTTTT. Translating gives CASSPSFQSEKLFF.

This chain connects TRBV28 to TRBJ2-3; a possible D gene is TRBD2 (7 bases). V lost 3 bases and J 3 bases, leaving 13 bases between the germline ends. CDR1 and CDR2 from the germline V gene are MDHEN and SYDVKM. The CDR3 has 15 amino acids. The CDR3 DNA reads TGTGCCAGCAGTTTGGGGGGGCGCGTAACAGATACGCAGTATTTT. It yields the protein CASSLGGRVTDTQYF.

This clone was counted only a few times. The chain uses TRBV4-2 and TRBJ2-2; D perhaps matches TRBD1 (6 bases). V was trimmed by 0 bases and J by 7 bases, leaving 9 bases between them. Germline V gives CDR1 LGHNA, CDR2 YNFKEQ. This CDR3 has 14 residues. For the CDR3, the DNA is TGTGCCAGCAGCCAAGATCAGGGGAACGGGGAGCTGTTTTTT. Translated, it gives CASSQDQGNGELFF.

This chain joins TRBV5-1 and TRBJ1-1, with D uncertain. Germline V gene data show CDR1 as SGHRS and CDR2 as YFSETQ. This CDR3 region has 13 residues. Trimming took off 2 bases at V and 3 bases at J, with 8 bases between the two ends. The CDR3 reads CASSLNSDTEAFF. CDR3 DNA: TGCGCCAGCAGCTTAAACAGCGACACTGAAGCTTTCTTT.

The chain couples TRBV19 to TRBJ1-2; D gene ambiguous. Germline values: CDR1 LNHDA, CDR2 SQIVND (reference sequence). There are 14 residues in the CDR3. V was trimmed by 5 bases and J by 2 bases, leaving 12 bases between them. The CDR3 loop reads CASSLGPENYGYTF. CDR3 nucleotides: TGTGCCAGTAGTTTAGGACCTGAGAACTATGGCTACACCTTC.

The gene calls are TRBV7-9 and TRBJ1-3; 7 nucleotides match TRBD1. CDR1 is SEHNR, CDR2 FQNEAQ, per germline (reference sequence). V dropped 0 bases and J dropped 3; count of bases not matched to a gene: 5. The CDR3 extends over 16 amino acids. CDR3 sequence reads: CASSLAGQQLGNTIYF. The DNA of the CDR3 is TGTGCCAGCAGCTTAGCGGGACAGCAGCTTGGAAACACCATATATTTT.